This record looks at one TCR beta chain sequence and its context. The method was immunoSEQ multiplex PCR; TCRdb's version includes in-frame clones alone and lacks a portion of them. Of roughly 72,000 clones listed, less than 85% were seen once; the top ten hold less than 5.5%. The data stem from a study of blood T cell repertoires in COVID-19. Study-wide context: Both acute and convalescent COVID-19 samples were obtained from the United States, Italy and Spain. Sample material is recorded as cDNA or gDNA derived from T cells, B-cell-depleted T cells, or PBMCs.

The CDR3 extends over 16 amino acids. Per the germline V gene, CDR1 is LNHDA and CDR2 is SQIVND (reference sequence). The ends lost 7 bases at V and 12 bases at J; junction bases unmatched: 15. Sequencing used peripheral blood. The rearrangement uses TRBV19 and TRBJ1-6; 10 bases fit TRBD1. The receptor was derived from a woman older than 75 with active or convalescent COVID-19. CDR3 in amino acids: CASTTPSGTGEVPLHF. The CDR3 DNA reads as TGTGCCAGTACCACCCCAAGTGGGACAGGGGAGGTACCCCTCCACTTT.